The 12 T cell receptor beta chains in this list originate from one sample, sequenced in a study of blood T cell repertoires in COVID-19. Sequencing was performed with immunoSEQ multiplex PCR; in TCRdb, only in-frame clones are kept and a portion is missing. The sample records some 94,000 clones, around 67% being singletons. Specimen: peripheral blood. The receptors stem from a woman aged 55-69 years in a cohort sampled during active or convalescent COVID-19.

The genes are TRBV5-6 and TRBJ2-5, with a weak D call TRBD2 (7 bases). Germline CDR1 SGHDT, CDR2 YYEEEE. The length of the CDR3 is 16 residues. Trimming stripped 5 bases from V and 0 bases from J, with 17 bases between. The CDR3 reads CASSYTGGPYQETQYF. As DNA, the CDR3 is TGTGCCAGCAGTTATACGGGGGGCCCGTACCAAGAGACCCAGTACTTC.

This clone was detected only once. The chain joins TRBV7-9 to TRBJ1-4, with 9 bases matching TRBD1. J gave up 6 bases and V 5 bases, and 4 bases lay outside the gene matches. Germline lookup yields CDR1 SEHNR and CDR2 FQNEAQ (reference sequence). The CDR3 sequence is 14 residues long. Here the CDR3 DNA reads TGTGCCAGCAGCGGGACAGGGAAGCATGAAAAACTGTTTTTT. Translating gives CASSGTGKHEKLFF. The full variable domain, completed using reference TRBV7-9 and TRBJ1-4, is DTGVSQNPRHKITKRGQNVTFRCDPISEHNRLYWYRQTLGQGPEFLTYFQNEAQLEKSRLLSDRFSAERPKGSFSTLEIQRTEQGDSAMYLCASSGTGKHEKLFFGSGTQLSVL.

The chain joins TRBV5-6 to TRBJ1-1, with a possible D match to TRBD1 (6 bases). Trimming pared 6 bases from V and 5 bases from J, leaving 14 bases between. The CDR3 covers 13 residues. Germline V lookup: CDR1 SGHDT, CDR2 YYEEEE. The CDR3 loop reads CASTREGGTEAFF. In DNA, the CDR3 is TGTGCCAGCACCAGGGAGGGGGGGACTGAAGCTTTCTTT. The whole variable domain, filled in from reference TRBV5-6 and TRBJ1-1, reads DAGVTQSPTHLIKTRGQQVTLRCSPKSGHDTVSWYQQALGQGPQFIFQYYEEEERQRGNFPDRFSGHQFPNYSSELNVNALLLGDSALYLCASTREGGTEAFFGQGTRLTVV.

V is TRBV6-6 and J is TRBJ2-1; D gene unclear. Trimming removed 0 bases at V and 5 bases at J, with 11 bases between. The length of the CDR3 is 15 residues. Germline values: CDR1 MNHNY, CDR2 SVGAGI (reference sequence). In DNA, the CDR3 is TGTGCCAGCAGTTACTCGTGGTCCGGAGACAATGAGCAGTTCTTC. Its protein product is CASSYSWSGDNEQFF.

The gene calls are TRBV29-1 and TRBJ2-7, with 8 bases that match TRBD1. The ends lost 3 bases at V and 8 bases at J; junction bases unmatched: 9. CDR1 is SQVTM, CDR2 ANQGSEA, per germline. The CDR3 length is 13 residues. This CDR3 is CSVEYAGGWKQYF. CDR3 nucleotide sequence: TGCAGCGTTGAGTACGCAGGGGGCTGGAAGCAGTACTTC.

This sequence joins TRBV4-1 and TRBJ2-2; 7 bases are a match to TRBD2. V was clipped by 2 bases and J by 3 bases; unmatched bases: 6. The germline CDR1 and CDR2 sequences are MGHRA and YSYEKL. The CDR3 length is 16 residues. CDR3 bases: TGCGCCAGCAGCCAACTCACTAGCGCGCACACCGGGGAGCTGTTTTTT. The encoded protein is CASSQLTSAHTGELFF.

This chain uses TRBV28 with TRBJ1-1; a weak D match, TRBD1 (5 bases). This CDR3 region has 15 residues. The ends were cut back, 3 bases at V and 5 bases at J, with 16 bases in the middle. Germline CDR1 and CDR2: MDHEN and SYDVKM. The CDR3 protein is CASSLGGTRGTEAFF. DNA of the CDR3: TGTGCCAGCAGTTTGGGGGGGACTAGAGGGACTGAAGCTTTCTTT.

The V call is TRBV7-2, the J call TRBJ2-3, with 7 bases fitting TRBD1. Germline loops: CDR1 SGHTA, CDR2 FQGNSA. CDR3 length equals 16 residues. V gave up 9 bases and J gave up 4 bases; unmatched junction bases: 16. DNA of the CDR3: TGTGCCAGTATAAACAGGGGCCCTGGTCCGGCAGATACGCAGTATTTT. Translation: CASINRGPGPADTQYF.

This chain links TRBV5-1 with TRBJ2-7; 9 positions match TRBD1. Germline V gives CDR1 SGHRS, CDR2 YFSETQ. This CDR3 is 14 amino acids long. The J segment lost 2 bases and the V segment lost 4 bases, leaving 4 bases of the junction unmatched. The DNA of the CDR3 is TGCGCCAGCAGCCCTCGGACAGGGGCCTACGAGCAGTACTTC. Translating gives CASSPRTGAYEQYF.

The rearrangement links TRBV13 to TRBJ2-1, with D perhaps TRBD2 (6 bases). Trimming shortened V by 5 bases and J by 6 bases, and 17 bases separated the two germline ends. Germline CDR1 PRHDT, CDR2 FYEKMQ (reference sequence). The CDR3 spans 15 residues. This chain's CDR3 is CASSRRLDFANEQFF. CDR3 nucleotide sequence: TGTGCCAGCAGCCGCAGACTAGATTTTGCCAATGAGCAGTTCTTC.

This clone was counted ten times or more. The same CDR3 can be traced to other DNA sequences in this sample. The rearrangement links TRBV19 to TRBJ2-3; D might be TRBD2 (5 bases). V lost 3 bases and J lost 3, with 7 bases in between. Germline loops: CDR1 LNHDA, CDR2 SQIVND (reference sequence). The CDR3 has 13 amino acids. The CDR3 loop is CASSIRGTDTQYF. DNA of the CDR3: TGTGCCAGTAGTATTAGAGGGACAGATACGCAGTATTTT.

The rearrangement uses TRBV7-9 and TRBJ1-2; D perhaps matches TRBD1 (5 bases). This CDR3 is 13 amino acids long. V gave up 0 bases and J gave up 4 bases, with 6 bases separating them. The germline V gene encodes CDR1 SEHNR and CDR2 FQNEAQ (reference sequence). The CDR3 DNA reads as TGTGCCAGCAGCTTAGCCAGGGTCTATGGCTACACCTTC. It yields the protein CASSLARVYGYTF.